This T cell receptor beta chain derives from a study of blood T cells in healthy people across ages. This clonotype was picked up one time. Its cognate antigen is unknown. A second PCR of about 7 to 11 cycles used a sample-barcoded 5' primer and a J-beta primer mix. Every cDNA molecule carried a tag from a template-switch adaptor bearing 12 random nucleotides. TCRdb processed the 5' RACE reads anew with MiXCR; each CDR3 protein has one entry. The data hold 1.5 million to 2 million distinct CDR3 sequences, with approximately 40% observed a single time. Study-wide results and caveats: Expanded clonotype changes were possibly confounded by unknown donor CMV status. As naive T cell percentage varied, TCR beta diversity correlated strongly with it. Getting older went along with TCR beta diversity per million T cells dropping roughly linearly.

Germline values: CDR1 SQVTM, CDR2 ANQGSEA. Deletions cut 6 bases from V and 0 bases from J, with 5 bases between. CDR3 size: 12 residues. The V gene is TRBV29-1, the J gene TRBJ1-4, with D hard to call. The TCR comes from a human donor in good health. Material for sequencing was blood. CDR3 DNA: TGCAGCGTGGAGGCAACTAATGAAAAACTGTTTTTT. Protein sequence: CSVEATNEKLFF.